These 14 T cell receptor beta chains came from one sample sequenced in a study of blood T cell repertoires in COVID-19. Generated by immunoSEQ multiplex PCR, the TCRdb table keeps only in-frame clones and is missing some. The data show fewer than 500,000 clones, over 65% seen once. The sequencing sample was made of peripheral blood. Every receptor here comes from a human donor with acute or convalescent COVID-19. The donor label of this sample is uncertain.

This clone was recorded only once. V is TRBV18 and J is TRBJ1-1, with 7 positions matching TRBD1. Trimming at V came to 1 base and at J to 1 base, leaving 9 bases not matched to a gene. Germline CDR1 and CDR2: KGHSH and LQKENI. The CDR3 loop spans 17 amino acids. CDR3 sequence reads: CASSPLNYGQANTEAFF. The CDR3 DNA sequence: TGTGCCAGCTCACCACTTAACTACGGACAGGCGAACACTGAAGCTTTCTTT.

The rearrangement uses TRBV18 and TRBJ1-1, with D uncertain. Per germline, CDR1 KGHSH and CDR2 LQKENI. Deletions cut 5 bases from V and 4 bases from J, with 11 bases between. This CDR3 contains 13 residues. The DNA for the CDR3 is TGTGCCAGCTCAAGGGTTGAGGGCACTGAAGCTTTCTTT. It encodes CASSRVEGTEAFF.

The CDR3 nucleotides are TGTGCCAGCAGCTATTCAGGTGGGCAGAAGAGCTATGGCTACACCTTC. This gives the protein CASSYSGGQKSYGYTF. The rearrangement uses TRBV5-4 and TRBJ1-2; D unclear. V was trimmed by 3 bases and J by 4 bases, leaving 19 bases between them. This CDR3 has 16 amino acids. CDR1 and CDR2 from the germline V gene are SGHNT and YYREEE (reference sequence). Looking up the rest from reference TRBV5-4 and TRBJ1-2 gives the full variable domain: ETGVTQSPTHLIKTRGQQVTLRCSSQSGHNTVSWYQQALGQGPQFIFQYYREEENGRGNFPPRFSGLQFPNYSSELNVNALELDDSALYLCASSYSGGQKSYGYTFGSGTRLTVV.

The rearrangement links TRBV18 to TRBJ1-2; D gene uncertain. This CDR3 contains 14 residues. V was trimmed by 3 bases and J by 3 bases, leaving 11 bases between them. Germline values: CDR1 KGHSH, CDR2 LQKENI. CDR3 loop: CASSPVVRDYGYTF. The DNA for the CDR3 is TGTGCCAGCTCACCTGTCGTCCGGGACTATGGCTACACCTTC.

The chain couples TRBV7-9 to TRBJ2-5; D not resolved. The CDR3 loop spans 12 amino acids. Germline loops: CDR1 SEHNR, CDR2 FQNEAQ (reference sequence). Deletions cut 2 bases from V and 5 bases from J, with 6 bases between. The CDR3 nucleotides read TGTGCCAGCAGCTTAACATCGGAGACCCAGTACTTC. It codes for CASSLTSETQYF.

This clone was seen only once. The chain joins TRBV11-2 to TRBJ2-4; TRBD2 matches at 9 bases. The trim removed 4 bases at V and 1 base at J, leaving 11 bases unmatched. Germline CDR1 SGHAT, CDR2 FQNNGV. This CDR3 has 18 amino acids. The chain's CDR3 is CASSSSGISLGAKNIQYF. In DNA form, the CDR3 reads TGTGCCAGCAGCTCTAGCGGGATTAGTTTGGGGGCCAAAAACATTCAGTACTTC.

The V gene is TRBV18, the J gene TRBJ2-1; maybe TRBD2 (5 bases). V lost 6 bases and J 5 bases, leaving 20 bases between the germline ends. CDR1 and CDR2 (germline): KGHSH, LQKENI. The CDR3 sequence is 16 residues long. The CDR3 is CASSGRRIPEDNEQFF. CDR3 coding DNA: TGTGCCAGCTCCGGCCGGAGGATCCCTGAGGACAATGAGCAGTTCTTC.

This clone was observed a few times. The chain couples TRBV27 to TRBJ1-2, with 9 bases that match TRBD1. CDR1 MNHEY and CDR2 SMNVEV come from the germline V gene (reference sequence). V dropped 7 bases and J dropped 4; count of bases not matched to a gene: 4. CDR3 size: 13 residues. This chain's CDR3 is CASMDRGGYGYTF. The CDR3 nucleotides read TGTGCCAGCATGGACAGGGGCGGCTATGGCTACACCTTC.

In this sample, this clone turned up many times. The J gene is TRBJ2-7, the V gene TRBV28; possibly TRBD1 for D (5 bases). The CDR3 covers 15 residues. Trimming stripped 6 bases from V and 3 bases from J, with 18 bases between. Germline V lookup: CDR1 MDHEN, CDR2 SYDVKM. The CDR3 here is CASRSSWTIDYEQYF. For the CDR3, the DNA is TGTGCCAGCAGGTCGTCTTGGACAATAGACTACGAGCAGTACTTC.

This rearrangement joins TRBV5-6 to TRBJ2-5, with D maybe TRBD1 (6 bases). The V end lost 4 bases, the J end lost 4 bases, and 14 bases lay between the germline ends. Per the germline V gene, CDR1 is SGHDT and CDR2 is YYEEEE. The CDR3 loop spans 14 amino acids. CDR3 coding DNA: TGTGCCAGCAGCCGCAGGGGTGGGGGAGAGACCCAGTACTTC. Protein sequence: CASSRRGGGETQYF.

As concerns this clone: One junction end disagrees with the germline gene, perhaps due to a read error. The chain links TRBV2 to TRBJ1-6, with 8 bases lining up with TRBD1. This CDR3 comprises 15 residues. Per germline, CDR1 SNHLY and CDR2 FYNNEI. The CDR3 loop is CASTEQGVQNSPLHF. The CDR3 bases are TGTGCCAGCACTGAACAGGGGGTCCAAAATTCACCCCTCCACTTT.

The V and J genes are TRBV29-1 and TRBJ1-2; D is unclear. The CDR3 runs to 12 residues. V was shortened by 4 bases and J by 5 bases, with 11 bases between the two germline ends. Germline values: CDR1 SQVTM, CDR2 ANQGSEA. The CDR3 bases are TGCAGCGTTGGGGCCCCTGAGTATGGCTACACCTTC. Translation gives CSVGAPEYGYTF.

The gene calls are TRBV10-3 and TRBJ1-2, with TRBD1 matching over 9 bases. The CDR3 has 15 residues. V shed 1 base and J 4 bases; nucleotides not matched to a gene: 4. Looked up from germline, CDR1 is ENHRY and CDR2 is SYGVKD. The CDR3 nucleotides are TGTGCCATCAGTGAGTTGGGACAGGGAACCTATGGCTACACCTTC. As protein: CAISELGQGTYGYTF.

The CDR3 here is CASKEQLAGTYEQYF. CDR3 coding DNA: TGTGCCAGCAAGGAACAACTAGCGGGGACCTACGAGCAGTACTTC. The chain employs TRBV6-6 and TRBJ2-7, with TRBD2 identical over 10 bases. With 7 bases clipped from V and 2 bases from J, the junction kept 8 bases outside the gene matches. CDR3 length: 15 residues. Germline values: CDR1 MNHNY, CDR2 SVGAGI (reference sequence).